This T cell receptor beta chain was recovered during a study of tumor-infiltrating lymphocytes in primary liver carcinoma. On this clonotype itself: The junction departs from germline at one end; a sequencing error may be responsible.

Germline loops: CDR1 MNHEY, CDR2 SVGEGT. The CDR3 has 13 amino acids. Taking about 20-31 mg of unsorted bulk tissue, the authors co-extracted RNA and DNA. The authors made TCR beta cDNA from approximately 500 ng total RNA with a constant-region primer. It was through three nested multiplex PCR rounds of slightly modified ARM-PCR that TCR beta libraries arose. The first two PCR rounds used TRBV1-TRBV30 forward primers with a C-beta reverse primer, 9 to 11 cycles each. TCRdb processed the multiplex PCR reads anew with MiXCR; each CDR3 protein has one entry. This table holds about 210,000 distinct CDR3 sequences, around four fifths found once.

The V call is TRBV6-2 or TRBV6-3, the J call TRBJ1-1; no definite D call. The origin of this receptor is a man in his forties or fifties with primary liver carcinoma and hepatitis B virus infection. The sample consisted of tumor tissue from primary liver carcinoma. Written as DNA, the CDR3 is TGTACCAGCAATTACCCCCTTCGTACTGAAGCTTTCTTT. Protein: CTSNYPLRTEAFF.